This T cell receptor (beta chain) emerged from a study of early T cells in non-severe SARS-CoV-2 infection. TCRdb reanalysed the 5' RACE reads using MiXCR and keeps one entry per CDR3 protein. The sample consists of about 60,000 distinct CDR3 sequences, 20% of them appearing once. V shed 1 base and J shed 3 bases, with 3 bases lying between them. The CDR3 is 12 amino acids. In germline, CDR1 is LGHDT, CDR2 YNNKEL (reference sequence). This clonotype was detected a few times. The V gene is TRBV3-1, the J gene TRBJ1-2, with D unclear. This sequence originates from an adult who was a healthcare worker with PCR-confirmed SARS-CoV-2 infection or an uninfected control (not recorded which). The sequences come from whole blood, collected at baseline. CDR3 loop: CASSQVDYGYTF. The CDR3 coding sequence is TGTGCCAGCAGCCAAGTGGACTATGGCTACACCTTC.